Listed here are 9 T cell receptor beta chains from one sample, sequenced in a study of CD8+ T cells in alopecia areata. As for treatment: oral pan-JAK inhibitor, 5-10 mg twice daily. Reverse transcription of extracted RNA yielded cDNA, which provided the sequencing template. The repertoire was sequenced with immunoSEQ multiplex PCR; TCRdb's copy has only in-frame clones and lacks some. The table records roughly 180,000 clones, roughly 50% of them present only once. The sequencing used CD8+ T cells sorted from blood, collected at week 24, from a patient treated with tofacitinib. All receptors derive from a human donor with alopecia areata.

V and J are TRBV19 and TRBJ1-5; no clear D. V was cut by 5 bases and J by 1 base, with 12 bases left in between. This CDR3 contains 15 residues. Germline lookup yields CDR1 LNHDA and CDR2 SQIVND (reference sequence). The CDR3 bases are TGTGCCAGTAGTTCAGGAGGGAGAAGCAATCAGCCCCAGCATTTT. This codes for CASSSGGRSNQPQHF. The complete variable domain, with remaining parts taken from reference TRBV19 and TRBJ1-5, reads DGGITQSPKYLFRKEGQNVTLSCEQNLNHDAMYWYRQDPGQGLRLIYYSQIVNDFQKGDIAEGYSVSREKKESFPLTVTSAQKNPTAFYLCASSSGGRSNQPQHFGDGTRLSIL.

This clone was seen at least ten times. This rearrangement joins TRBV19 to TRBJ2-1; weak D call: TRBD1 (6 bases). Germline CDR1 is LNHDA and CDR2 is SQIVND (reference sequence). V lost 6 bases to trimming and J lost 8 bases, with 11 bases between them. The CDR3 sequence is 12 residues long. This CDR3 reads CASRTGSDEQFF. As DNA, the CDR3 is TGTGCCAGTAGGACAGGTTCTGATGAGCAGTTCTTC.

This sequence joins TRBV18 and TRBJ2-7, with TRBD1 as a possible D gene (5 bases). This CDR3 is built from 13 residues. V lost 2 bases, J lost 4 bases, and 9 bases lay in between. Germline CDR1 KGHSH, CDR2 LQKENI. As DNA, the CDR3 is TGTGCCAGCTCACCAGACAGAACTTACGAGCAGTACTTC. Translated: CASSPDRTYEQYF.

The chain recombines TRBV7-2 with TRBJ1-4; 11 bases are shared with TRBD1. The CDR3 contains 15 residues. The J segment lost 7 bases and the V segment lost 4 bases, leaving 5 bases of the junction unmatched. From germline, CDR1 is SGHTA and CDR2 FQGNSA. CDR3 sequence reads: CASSSTGTGGEKLFF. CDR3 coding DNA: TGTGCCAGCAGCTCGACCGGGACAGGGGGTGAAAAACTGTTTTTT.

The chain recombines TRBV29-1 with TRBJ2-7; possibly TRBD1 or TRBD2 for D (6 bases each). CDR1 and CDR2 from the germline V gene are SQVTM and ANQGSEA. The CDR3 contains 13 residues. Trimming left V 4 bases short and J 2 bases short, with 12 bases between. This CDR3 is CSVAGAPAYEQYF. As DNA, the CDR3 is TGCAGCGTTGCGGGGGCCCCAGCCTACGAGCAGTACTTC.

The J gene is TRBJ1-4, the V gene TRBV27; TRBD1 is a possible D gene (6 bases). V dropped 3 bases and J dropped 8 bases, with 13 bases sitting between them. The CDR3 has 14 residues. Looked up from germline, CDR1 is MNHEY and CDR2 is SMNVEV (reference sequence). CDR3 loop: CASSFQGNGEKLFF. The CDR3 bases are TGTGCCAGCAGTTTCCAGGGGAACGGAGAAAAACTGTTTTTT.

Here the CDR3 DNA reads TGTGCCAGCAGTTACAGGGCCTCCCCCGACGAGCAGTACTTC. Residues: CASSYRASPDEQYF. V is TRBV6-5 and J is TRBJ2-7; D is unclear. V shed 2 bases and J shed 5 bases, with 13 bases lying between them. CDR3 length equals 14 residues. Germline CDR1 reads MNHEY; CDR2 reads SVGAGI.

V usage is TRBV13 and J usage is TRBJ1-1; D gene ambiguous. Trimming pared 5 bases from V and 1 base from J, leaving 11 bases between. The germline gives CDR1 PRHDT, CDR2 FYEKMQ (reference sequence). The CDR3 has 14 amino acids. The CDR3 loop reads CASSLRVGNTEAFF. CDR3 DNA sequence: TGTGCCAGCAGCCTAAGGGTCGGGAACACTGAAGCTTTCTTT.

In its sample, this clone was seen a few times. The J gene is TRBJ2-3, the V gene TRBV7-9, with D possibly being TRBD2 (5 bases). Trimming cost V 1 base and J 2 bases, with 10 bases left between them. The CDR3 contains 15 residues. Germline V gives CDR1 SEHNR, CDR2 FQNEAQ (reference sequence). The CDR3 sequence: CASSLGQRTTDTQYF. The CDR3 DNA follows: TGTGCCAGCAGCTTAGGTCAGCGGACCACAGATACGCAGTATTTT.